These 28 T cell receptor beta chains were sequenced from one sample in a study of T cells after yellow fever vaccination. One entry per CDR3 protein results from TCRdb running MiXCR on the 5' RACE reads. The repertoire holds fewer than 400,000 distinct CDR3 sequences, with over 8.5% as singletons. The material sequenced was CD4+ T cells sorted from PBMCs, taken 45 days after the yellow fever booster vaccination. The receptor source for this set is a man between 18 and 35 years old who received the YFV17D yellow fever vaccine.

This clonotype was seen a handful of times. The chain has TRBV5-4 and TRBJ2-3; TRBD2 matches at 13 bases. J lost 0 bases, V lost 1 base, and 5 bases had no gene match. This CDR3 is built from 18 residues. The germline CDR1 and CDR2 sequences are SGHNT and YYREEE (reference sequence). The CDR3 DNA reads TGTGCCAGCAGCTTGTGGACTAGCGGGGGCCCTAGCACAGATACGCAGTATTTT. Protein product: CASSLWTSGGPSTDTQYF. The full variable domain, rest sourced from reference TRBV5-4 and TRBJ2-3, is ETGVTQSPTHLIKTRGQQVTLRCSSQSGHNTVSWYQQALGQGPQFIFQYYREEENGRGNFPPRFSGLQFPNYSSELNVNALELDDSALYLCASSLWTSGGPSTDTQYFGPGTRLTVL.

The CDR3 DNA reads as TGTGCCAGCAGTGGACAGGGGGCGGACGGAGAGACCCAGTACTTC. Its protein is CASSGQGADGETQYF. This chain links TRBV11-2 with TRBJ2-5, with 11 nucleotides matching TRBD1. This CDR3 contains 15 residues. V dropped 6 bases and J dropped 4; count of bases not matched to a gene: 7. Germline V gives CDR1 SGHAT, CDR2 FQNNGV.

This clonotype was observed a handful of times. V and J are TRBV18 and TRBJ1-2; 8 bases map to TRBD1. The J segment lost 2 bases and the V segment lost 4 bases, leaving 6 bases of the junction unmatched. This CDR3 is built from 15 residues. CDR1 KGHSH and CDR2 LQKENI come from the germline V gene. DNA for the CDR3: TGTGCCAGCTCACGAGACAGGGGTTTCAACTATGGCTACACCTTC. It translates to CASSRDRGFNYGYTF. The whole variable domain, filled in from reference TRBV18 and TRBJ1-2, reads NAGVMQNPRHLVRRRGQEARLRCSPMKGHSHVYWYRQLPEEGLKFMVYLQKENIIDESGMPKERFSAEFPKEGPSILRIQQVVRGDSAAYFCASSRDRGFNYGYTFGSGTRLTVV.

The gene calls are TRBV7-9 and TRBJ1-2; D is unclear. This CDR3 region has 10 residues. CDR1 and CDR2 from the germline V gene are SEHNR and FQNEAQ (reference sequence). V was trimmed by 5 bases and J by 12 bases, leaving 10 bases between them. The CDR3 sequence: CASSRRVHTF. CDR3 nucleotides: TGTGCCAGCAGCAGAAGGGTGCACACCTTC.

A few counts support this clonotype. The chain uses TRBV10-3 and TRBJ2-3; D uncertain. Germline values: CDR1 ENHRY, CDR2 SYGVKD. This CDR3 region has 14 residues. Trimming pared 5 bases from V and 1 base from J, leaving 10 bases between. This chain's CDR3 is CAISPAVGTDTQYF. DNA of the CDR3: TGTGCCATCAGTCCCGCCGTAGGCACAGATACGCAGTATTTT.

CDR3 amino acids: CASSLEGTTDEQFF. The CDR3 DNA follows: TGCGCCAGCAGCTTGGAAGGGACTACCGATGAGCAGTTCTTC. The chain employs TRBV5-1 and TRBJ2-1, with 7 bases aligning to TRBD2. V shed 0 bases, J shed 8 bases, and the junction held 5 bases outside the gene matches. The CDR3 is 14 amino acids. CDR1 SGHRS and CDR2 YFSETQ come from the germline V gene.

This clonotype was counted many times. This sequence joins TRBV27 and TRBJ1-1, with D possibly being TRBD1 (5 bases). Trimming pared 3 bases from V and 4 bases from J, leaving 12 bases between. The germline V gene encodes CDR1 MNHEY and CDR2 SMNVEV (reference sequence). This CDR3 is built from 14 residues. CDR3 sequence reads: CASSFGGGSTEAFF. The CDR3 DNA reads TGTGCCAGCAGTTTCGGTGGGGGAAGCACTGAAGCTTTCTTT.

This clonotype was picked up many times. The CDR3 region is CASSLDRPSGANVLTF. The CDR3, as DNA: TGCGCCAGCAGCTTGGACAGGCCCTCTGGGGCCAACGTCCTGACTTTC. The chain is built from TRBV5-1 and TRBJ2-6; possible D gene TRBD1, 5 bases. Between the trimmed V and J ends, which lost 0 bases and 0 bases, there was a span of 7 bases. CDR3 length equals 16 residues. Germline loops: CDR1 SGHRS, CDR2 YFSETQ.

The chain links TRBV7-9 to TRBJ1-5; 7 nucleotides align to TRBD1. CDR3 length equals 15 residues. Looked up from germline, CDR1 is SEHNR and CDR2 is FQNEAQ (reference sequence). V dropped 1 base and J dropped 6; count of bases not matched to a gene: 6. CDR3 protein: CASSLGQGVFQPQHF. The CDR3 DNA reads TGTGCCAGCAGCTTAGGACAGGGAGTATTTCAGCCCCAGCATTTT.

The V and J genes are TRBV20-1 and TRBJ1-2; D is undetermined. This CDR3 is 16 amino acids long. Germline CDR1 reads DFQATT; CDR2 reads SNEGSKA (reference sequence). V lost 0 bases and J lost 0, with 14 bases in between. The CDR3 loop is CSARDRVGGANYGYTF. In DNA form, the CDR3 reads TGCAGTGCTAGAGATAGAGTCGGCGGAGCTAACTATGGCTACACCTTC.

This clonotype came up a few times. The chain is built from TRBV6-5 and TRBJ1-1; perhaps TRBD1 as D (5 bases). V gave up 8 bases and J gave up 4 bases, with 11 bases separating them. Germline CDR1 reads MNHEY; CDR2 reads SVGAGI. There are 12 residues in the CDR3. The CDR3 coding sequence is TGTGCCAGCGGGTTGAGGGGCACTGAAGCTTTCTTT. Translating it yields CASGLRGTEAFF.

CDR3 in DNA: TGCGCCAGCAGCCAGCCGACAGGGATCTCCTACAATGAGCAGTTCTTC. Encoded protein: CASSQPTGISYNEQFF. The gene calls are TRBV5-1 and TRBJ2-1; 7 bases line up with TRBD1. Germline CDR1 is SGHRS and CDR2 is YFSETQ. Trimming removed 4 bases from V and 0 bases from J; junction bases left unmatched: 7. This CDR3 has 16 residues.

The chain is built from TRBV6-2 or TRBV6-3 and TRBJ2-7, with 11 positions matching TRBD1. V trimming: 4 bases; J trimming: 3 bases; junction bases outside the gene matches: 5. This CDR3 contains 15 residues. CDR1 and CDR2 from the germline V gene are MNHEY and SVGEGT. CDR3 loop: CASSSRDRGVYEQYV. CDR3 DNA sequence: TGTGCCAGCAGTTCCCGGGACAGGGGGGTCTACGAGCAGTACGTC.

This clonotype was counted between two and nine times. This chain uses TRBV6-5 with TRBJ2-3; no reliable D call. V shed 0 bases and J shed 7 bases, with 14 bases lying between them. CDR1 and CDR2 (germline): MNHEY, SVGAGI. The CDR3 is 15 residues long. The CDR3 loop reads CASSYSGALPYTQYF. The DNA for the CDR3 is TGTGCCAGCAGTTACTCTGGCGCCCTGCCGTATACGCAGTATTTT.

This sequence joins TRBV12-5 and TRBJ1-3; D possibly corresponds to TRBD1 (5 bases). The CDR3 sequence is 13 residues long. Germline V CDR1 and CDR2: LGHNT, FRNRAP. Between the trimmed V and J ends, which lost 6 bases and 3 bases, there was a span of 9 bases. CDR3: CASGGEDGNTIYF. CDR3 bases: TGTGCTAGTGGAGGGGAAGATGGAAACACCATATATTTT. The complete variable domain, with remaining parts taken from reference TRBV12-5 and TRBJ1-3, reads DARVTQTPRHKVTEMGQEVTMRCQPILGHNTVFWYRQTMMQGLELLAYFRNRAPLDDSGMPKDRFSAEMPDATLATLKIQPSEPRDSAVYFCASGGEDGNTIYFGEGSWLTVV.

This clonotype occurred a few times. The rearrangement uses TRBV19 and TRBJ2-5, with D possibly called TRBD1 or TRBD2 (5 bases each). Trimming took 4 bases from V and 2 from J, leaving 23 bases between them. CDR3 size: 18 residues. Germline CDR1 is LNHDA and CDR2 is SQIVND (reference sequence). The CDR3 is CASSTGRQSLSAQETQYF. The CDR3 region has the DNA TGTGCCAGTAGTACGGGGAGACAGTCTTTATCCGCTCAAGAGACCCAGTACTTC. Based on the CDR3 plus reference TRBV19 and TRBJ2-5, the full variable domain is DGGITQSPKYLFRKEGQNVTLSCEQNLNHDAMYWYRQDPGQGLRLIYYSQIVNDFQKGDIAEGYSVSREKKESFPLTVTSAQKNPTAFYLCASSTGRQSLSAQETQYFGPGTRLLVL.

This clonotype was counted a few times. The rearrangement joins TRBV2 to TRBJ2-3; D is ambiguous. The germline V gene has CDR1 SNHLY and CDR2 FYNNEI. The V and J ends lost 7 bases and 3 bases respectively, with 11 bases between them. The CDR3 is 13 residues long. The CDR3 DNA sequence: TGTGCCAGCAAGGAGCTTACTACAGATACGCAGTATTTT. This gives the protein CASKELTTDTQYF.

This clonotype was detected many times. J is TRBJ1-5 and V is TRBV10-3, with D hard to call. Germline values: CDR1 ENHRY, CDR2 SYGVKD. V was shortened by 0 bases and J by 5 bases, with 11 bases between the two germline ends. This CDR3 contains 15 residues. The chain's CDR3 is CAISESSGLDQPQHF. The CDR3 DNA is TGTGCCATCAGTGAGTCCAGCGGGTTGGATCAGCCCCAGCATTTT.

V gene TRBV4-1 combines with J gene TRBJ2-1; D unresolved. The CDR3 has 14 amino acids. CDR1 and CDR2 (germline): MGHRA, YSYEKL. Trimming stripped 0 bases from V and 15 bases from J, with 18 bases between. CDR3 protein: CASSQDSVPLKLFF. The CDR3 DNA reads as TGCGCCAGCAGCCAAGATTCAGTCCCCCTAAAGCTGTTCTTC.

The V call is TRBV12-3 or TRBV12-4, the J call TRBJ1-4; D gene ambiguous. Trimming pared 5 bases from V and 7 bases from J, leaving 14 bases between. This CDR3 has 14 amino acids. CDR3 protein: CASSRHREGEKLFF. For the CDR3, the DNA is TGTGCCAGCAGTCGACACCGGGAGGGTGAAAAACTGTTTTTT.

The sample holds many counts of this clonotype. This chain uses TRBV3-1 with TRBJ2-7; the D gene is possibly TRBD1 (6 bases). This CDR3 has 11 residues. Trimming removed 3 bases at V and 7 bases at J, with 7 bases between. Germline V CDR1 and CDR2: LGHDT, YNNKEL (reference sequence). CDR3 sequence reads: CASSHTGEQYF. For the CDR3, the DNA is TGTGCCAGCAGCCACACAGGGGAGCAGTACTTC.

This clonotype was found many times. The V and J genes are TRBV6-2 or TRBV6-3 and TRBJ1-2; unclear D gene. V lost 1 base and J 6 bases, leaving 12 bases between the germline ends. Germline V gene sequence: CDR1 MNHEY, CDR2 SVGEGT. This CDR3 comprises 14 residues. CDR3 bases: TGTGCCAGCAGTTACTTTAGGGATGGTCATGGCTACACCTTC. Translation: CASSYFRDGHGYTF.

The table lists this clonotype with many counts. The gene calls are TRBV4-3 and TRBJ2-4, with 9 bases matching TRBD1. The CDR3 is 13 amino acids. Trimming removed 4 bases from V and 5 bases from J; junction bases left unmatched: 0. CDR1 is LGHNA and CDR2 is YSLEER in the germline V gene. The CDR3 coding sequence is TGCGCCAGCAGCCGGGACAGGGAAAACATTCAGTACTTC. Protein: CASSRDRENIQYF.

This clonotype was counted a few times. J is TRBJ1-5 and V is TRBV28; 7 nucleotides align to TRBD1. The germline V gene has CDR1 MDHEN and CDR2 SYDVKM. The CDR3 runs to 15 residues. V lost 5 bases and J lost 1; bases outside the gene matches: 5. CDR3 region: CASSRQGGSNQPQHF. In DNA, the CDR3 is TGTGCCAGCAGTAGACAGGGCGGGAGCAATCAGCCCCAGCATTTT.

This clonotype has just a few counts. This chain uses TRBV29-1 with TRBJ2-2; 15 nucleotides align to TRBD2. The CDR3 covers 17 residues. Losses at the gene ends were 6 bases for V and 1 base for J; bases not matched to a gene: 6. The germline CDR1 and CDR2 sequences are SQVTM and ANQGSEA. CDR3 bases: TGCAGCGTGGGACTAGCGGGGGGTAACTGGAACACCGGGGAGCTGTTTTTT. Translated, it gives CSVGLAGGNWNTGELFF.

The table lists this clonotype with a few counts. The V and J genes are TRBV12-3 or TRBV12-4 and TRBJ1-5; D not resolved. The V gene lost 5 bases and the J gene lost 11 bases, with 19 bases spanning the gap. The CDR3 has 14 residues. The DNA for the CDR3 is TGTGCCAGCAGTCTGACCGATTCCCTCTCAGCCCAGCATTTT. Amino acid sequence: CASSLTDSLSAQHF.

The chain links TRBV5-1 to TRBJ2-5, with D unclear. Trimming left V 4 bases short and J 9 bases short, with 22 bases between. This CDR3 is 15 amino acids long. Germline lookup yields CDR1 SGHRS and CDR2 YFSETQ. CDR3 residues: CASSPRAALLDSQYF. In DNA, the CDR3 is TGCGCCAGCAGCCCTCGGGCAGCACTCCTAGATTCCCAGTACTTC.

This clonotype was recorded at least ten times. This chain uses TRBV20-1 with TRBJ2-7, with 7 bases matching TRBD2. The CDR3 has 14 amino acids. Germline trimming cut 3 bases from V and 0 bases from J; bases unmatched to any gene: 5. Germline CDR1 is DFQATT and CDR2 is SNEGSKA (reference sequence). This CDR3 is CSASGGTSSYEQYF. The CDR3 nucleotides are TGCAGTGCTAGCGGGGGGACCTCCTCCTACGAGCAGTACTTC.